The 19 T cell receptor beta chains listed next were all sequenced from one sample in a study of blood T cell repertoires in COVID-19. The repertoire was sequenced with immunoSEQ multiplex PCR; TCRdb's copy has only in-frame clones and lacks some. The data contain around 100,000 clones, roughly 84% of them singletons. Material for sequencing was peripheral blood. These receptors were taken from a man between 35 and 55 years old with acute or convalescent COVID-19.

The chain couples TRBV2 to TRBJ2-1, with 12 nucleotides matching TRBD2. J was trimmed by 8 bases and V by 5 bases; bases with no gene match: 4. The CDR3 covers 14 residues. The germline CDR1 and CDR2 sequences are SNHLY and FYNNEI. The CDR3 reads CASSQTSGSDEQFF. Here the CDR3 DNA reads TGTGCCAGCAGTCAGACTAGCGGGAGTGATGAGCAGTTCTTC.

The chain combines TRBV4-3 with TRBJ1-2; D is unclear. Germline values: CDR1 LGHNA, CDR2 YSLEER. This CDR3 region has 14 residues. The V and J ends lost 0 bases and 1 base respectively, with 6 bases between them. The DNA for the CDR3 is TGCGCCAGCAGCCAAGAGAGGTTTAACTATGGCTACACCTTC. Protein sequence: CASSQERFNYGYTF.

The chain carries TRBV27 and TRBJ2-3, with a weak D call TRBD2 (6 bases). Germline V gene lookup returns CDR1 MNHEY and CDR2 SMNVEV (reference sequence). This CDR3 comprises 14 residues. Trimming stripped 5 bases from V and 3 bases from J, with 12 bases between. The CDR3 protein is CASSGGLRTDTQYF. CDR3 nucleotide sequence: TGTGCCAGCAGTGGGGGACTCAGGACAGATACGCAGTATTTT.

CDR3 sequence: CASSLAAGVPEQFF. The CDR3 DNA is TGTGCCAGCAGCTTAGCAGCGGGAGTTCCTGAGCAGTTCTTC. The rearrangement uses TRBV7-9 and TRBJ2-1; the match to TRBD2 covers 8 bases. Germline CDR1 and CDR2: SEHNR and FQNEAQ (reference sequence). V was clipped by 0 bases and J by 9 bases; unmatched bases: 4. The CDR3 totals 14 residues. Full variable domain (rest looked up from reference TRBV7-9 and TRBJ2-1): DTGVSQNPRHKITKRGQNVTFRCDPISEHNRLYWYRQTLGQGPEFLTYFQNEAQLEKSRLLSDRFSAERPKGSFSTLEIQRTEQGDSAMYLCASSLAAGVPEQFFGPGTRLTVL.

This clone was seen a single time. CDR3 residues: CASSKQGDSPLHF. The CDR3 DNA reads TGTGCCAGCTCCAAACAGGGGGATTCACCCCTCCACTTT. The V and J genes are TRBV18 and TRBJ1-6; TRBD1 agrees at 8 bases. Unmatched junction bases numbered 3, after V lost 6 bases and J lost 8 bases. The CDR3 has 13 amino acids. Germline CDR1 reads KGHSH; CDR2 reads LQKENI.

The rearrangement joins TRBV2 to TRBJ1-5, with 7 bases identical to TRBD1. J lost 1 base, V lost 6 bases, and 12 bases had no gene match. CDR1 SNHLY and CDR2 FYNNEI come from the germline V gene. The CDR3 consists of 17 residues. The CDR3 sequence: CASRMTGIGGSNQPQHF. The CDR3 nucleotides are TGTGCCAGCAGAATGACAGGGATAGGCGGGAGCAATCAGCCCCAGCATTTT. The complete variable domain, with remaining parts taken from reference TRBV2 and TRBJ1-5, reads EPEVTQTPSHQVTQMGQEVILRCVPISNHLYFYWYRQILGQKVEFLVSFYNNEISEKSEIFDDQFSVERPDGSNFTLKIRSTKLEDSAMYFCASRMTGIGGSNQPQHFGDGTRLSIL.

This chain uses TRBV6-2 or TRBV6-3 with TRBJ2-7; possibly TRBD1 for D (5 bases). Germline loops: CDR1 MNHEY, CDR2 SVGEGT. There are 15 residues in the CDR3. Between the trimmed V and J ends, which lost 0 bases and 3 bases, there was a span of 12 bases. CDR3 DNA sequence: TGTGCCAGCAGTTACTCGATTGTCAGGGTCTACGAGCAGTACTTC. Its protein product is CASSYSIVRVYEQYF.

This sequence joins TRBV28 and TRBJ2-7, with 7 bases aligning to TRBD2. Germline V gene data show CDR1 as MDHEN and CDR2 as SYDVKM. With 4 bases clipped from V and 6 bases from J, the junction kept 3 bases outside the gene matches. CDR3 size: 12 residues. CDR3 amino acids: CASSYGGFEQYF. The CDR3 bases are TGTGCCAGCAGTTACGGGGGGTTCGAGCAGTACTTC.

The chain combines TRBV6-1 with TRBJ1-5; 8 bases fit TRBD1. The CDR3 sequence is 16 residues long. The V segment lost 0 bases and the J segment 3 bases; nucleotides outside the gene matches: 4. Germline assignment: CDR1 MNHNS and CDR2 SASEGT. CDR3 protein: CASSEAPTGVNQPQHF. In DNA form, the CDR3 reads TGTGCCAGCAGTGAAGCCCCGACAGGGGTCAATCAGCCCCAGCATTTT.

The genes are TRBV10-3 and TRBJ1-1; D not certain. This CDR3 comprises 14 residues. Germline CDR1 is ENHRY and CDR2 is SYGVKD. V gave up 8 bases and J gave up 1 base, with 14 bases separating them. CDR3 in amino acids: CAIGQSLWNTEAFF. DNA for the CDR3: TGTGCCATCGGGCAGTCTTTATGGAACACTGAAGCTTTCTTT.

Only a few counts were recorded for this clone. The DNA is left out, because the CDR3 cannot be placed on it with certainty; the CDR3 is given as TCRdb lists it. The chain recombines TRBV5-4 with TRBJ2-7; no check of the table's D call, TRBD2, against the DNA was made. The germline gives CDR1 SGHNT, CDR2 YYREEE (reference sequence). The CDR3 is made up of 14 amino acids, end residues included. CDR3 loop: CASSFGPGSYEQYF.

J is TRBJ1-1 and V is TRBV19; weak D call: TRBD1 (6 bases). Germline V gene data show CDR1 as LNHDA and CDR2 as SQIVND (reference sequence). This CDR3 has 14 amino acids. V lost 7 bases and J 4 bases, leaving 16 bases between the germline ends. DNA of the CDR3: TGTGCCAGTAAGATCCCAGGGGTAGGCACTGAAGCTTTCTTT. Protein sequence: CASKIPGVGTEAFF.

This clone appeared once. The chain joins TRBV7-8 to TRBJ1-5, with D possibly being TRBD1 (6 bases). V was clipped by 1 base and J by 4 bases, with 11 bases between them. The CDR3 sequence is 15 residues long. The V gene's germline CDR1 is SGHVS and CDR2 FQNEAQ. Written as DNA, the CDR3 is TGTGCCAGCAGCTTAGATGGGGGCGCGAATCAGCCCCAGCATTTT. This codes for CASSLDGGANQPQHF.

The rearrangement uses TRBV5-1 and TRBJ2-7; TRBD1 is a possible D gene (6 bases). Deletions cut 1 base from V and 2 bases from J, with 10 bases between. The CDR3 covers 14 residues. CDR1 is SGHRS and CDR2 is YFSETQ in the germline V gene. CDR3 sequence: CASSLTGQAYEQYF. The DNA for the CDR3 is TGCGCCAGCAGCTTGACAGGGCAGGCCTACGAGCAGTACTTC.

The chain links TRBV6-2 or TRBV6-3 to TRBJ2-7; D might be TRBD1 (6 bases). The CDR3 consists of 14 residues. Germline assignment: CDR1 MNHEY and CDR2 SVGEGT. V lost 2 bases to trimming and J lost 8 bases, with 16 bases between them. The CDR3 here is CASSYTGQPTKQYF. In DNA form, the CDR3 reads TGTGCCAGCAGTTACACCGGACAGCCTACGAAGCAGTACTTC.

V usage is TRBV5-5 and J usage is TRBJ1-6; possible D gene TRBD1, 5 bases. CDR3 length: 16 residues. Between the trimmed V and J ends, which lost 0 bases and 3 bases, there was a span of 10 bases. Germline V lookup: CDR1 SGHKS, CDR2 YYEKEE (reference sequence). The CDR3 DNA reads TGTGCCAGCAGCTTGGCCGGGGGATACTATAATTCACCCCTCCACTTT. Its protein product is CASSLAGGYYNSPLHF. The variable domain in full, with the rest retrieved from reference TRBV5-5 and TRBJ1-6, is DAGVTQSPTHLIKTRGQQVTLRCSPISGHKSVSWYQQVLGQGPQFIFQYYEKEERGRGNFPDRFSARQFPNYSSELNVNALLLGDSALYLCASSLAGGYYNSPLHFGNGTRLTVT.

V and J are TRBV19 and TRBJ2-1; no clear D. Per germline, CDR1 LNHDA and CDR2 SQIVND (reference sequence). The CDR3 has 15 amino acids. The V and J ends lost 3 bases and 2 bases respectively, with 11 bases between them. This CDR3 reads CASSMGATPYNEQFF. CDR3 DNA sequence: TGTGCCAGTAGTATGGGCGCAACCCCCTACAATGAGCAGTTCTTC. The full variable domain, rest sourced from reference TRBV19 and TRBJ2-1, is DGGITQSPKYLFRKEGQNVTLSCEQNLNHDAMYWYRQDPGQGLRLIYYSQIVNDFQKGDIAEGYSVSREKKESFPLTVTSAQKNPTAFYLCASSMGATPYNEQFFGPGTRLTVL.

CDR3 coding DNA: TGTGCCAGTAGAAACCAGGGCTACGAGCAGTACTTC. Translation gives CASRNQGYEQYF. The chain uses TRBV19 and TRBJ2-7; a possible D gene is TRBD1 (5 bases). There are 12 residues in the CDR3. Trimming cost V 6 bases and J 3 bases, with 9 bases left between them. Germline values: CDR1 LNHDA, CDR2 SQIVND (reference sequence).

This clone came up a few times. CDR3 DNA: TGTGCCAGCAGTGCGGCAGGAACCTATAATTCACCCCTCCACTTT. Its protein is CASSAAGTYNSPLHF. The chain uses TRBV2 and TRBJ1-6; D call uncertain. V was shortened by 4 bases and J by 2 bases, with 9 bases between the two germline ends. There are 15 residues in the CDR3. Germline V CDR1 and CDR2: SNHLY, FYNNEI.